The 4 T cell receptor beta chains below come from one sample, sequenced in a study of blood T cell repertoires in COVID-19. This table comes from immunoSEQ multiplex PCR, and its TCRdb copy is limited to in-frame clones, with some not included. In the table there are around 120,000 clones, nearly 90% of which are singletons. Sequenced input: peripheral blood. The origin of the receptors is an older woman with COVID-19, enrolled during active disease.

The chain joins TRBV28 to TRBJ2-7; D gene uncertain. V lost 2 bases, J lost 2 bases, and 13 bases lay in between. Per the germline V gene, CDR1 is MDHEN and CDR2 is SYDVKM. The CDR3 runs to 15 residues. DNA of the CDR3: TGTGCCAGCAGTTTAAACGGCAGGCTAACCTACGAGCAGTACTTC. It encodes CASSLNGRLTYEQYF.

The CDR3 DNA sequence: TGCGCCAGCAGTGACGTAAGCCCCTACAATGAGCAGTTCTTC. Translation: CASSDVSPYNEQFF. The V gene is TRBV10-2, the J gene TRBJ2-1; D is ambiguous. Germline CDR1 is WSHSY and CDR2 is SAAADI. The CDR3 spans 14 residues. The V end lost 3 bases, the J end lost 2 bases, and 8 bases lay between the germline ends.

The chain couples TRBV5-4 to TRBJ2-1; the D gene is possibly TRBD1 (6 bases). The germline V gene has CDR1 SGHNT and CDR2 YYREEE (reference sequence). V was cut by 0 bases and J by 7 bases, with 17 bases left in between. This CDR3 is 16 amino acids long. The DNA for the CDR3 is TGTGCCAGCAGCTTGGCTTTGGGGATTACAGGGAATGAGCAGTTCTTC. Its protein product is CASSLALGITGNEQFF. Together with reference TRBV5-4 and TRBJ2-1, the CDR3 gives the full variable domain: ETGVTQSPTHLIKTRGQQVTLRCSSQSGHNTVSWYQQALGQGPQFIFQYYREEENGRGNFPPRFSGLQFPNYSSELNVNALELDDSALYLCASSLALGITGNEQFFGPGTRLTVL.

The CDR3 spells CASSSTTGERGGYTF. The CDR3 bases are TGTGCCAGCAGCTCTACGACAGGGGAGAGGGGTGGCTACACCTTC. The chain recombines TRBV7-2 with TRBJ1-2; the match to TRBD1 covers 8 bases. With 4 bases clipped from V and 7 bases from J, the junction kept 11 bases outside the gene matches. CDR3 length: 15 residues. The germline V gene encodes CDR1 SGHTA and CDR2 FQGNSA.